The clone carrying this T cell receptor beta chain has a count of ten or more. The antigen is not known. The sample originates from a study of post-analysis software for immune sequencing data. Turning to the study itself: Recorded disease courses covered relapsing-remitting, secondary progressive and progressive-relapsing multiple sclerosis. Some patients had no subtype annotation.

TCR beta cDNA libraries included unique molecular identifiers. Each sample of about 0.9 to 10 million input T cells yielded roughly 500,000 cDNA molecules, so each molecule approximated one T cell. MiXCR was run by TCRdb on the PCR reads, yielding one entry per CDR3 protein. The data hold about 200,000 distinct CDR3 sequences, with 29% observed a single time. Whole-study findings and limits: The study found significantly lower normalized Chao1 diversity in multiple sclerosis patients than in controls. The authors found that F measure strongly co-clustered same-batch samples. Roughly 5 TRBV segments occurring more often in patients than controls included TRBV5-6, TRBV5-1 and TRBV20-1.

This CDR3 comprises 14 residues. Trimming at V came to 5 bases and at J to 3 bases, leaving 2 bases not matched to a gene. CDR1 and CDR2 (germline): WSHSY, SAAADI. V is TRBV10-2 and J is TRBJ2-7; TRBD2 matches at 12 bases. Sequencing input: blood. The receptor was derived from a girl aged 2-17 years with multiple sclerosis. The CDR3 DNA reads TGCGCCAGCAGTTCACTAGCGGGGGGCTACGAGCAGTACTTC. This sequence encodes CASSSLAGGYEQYF.